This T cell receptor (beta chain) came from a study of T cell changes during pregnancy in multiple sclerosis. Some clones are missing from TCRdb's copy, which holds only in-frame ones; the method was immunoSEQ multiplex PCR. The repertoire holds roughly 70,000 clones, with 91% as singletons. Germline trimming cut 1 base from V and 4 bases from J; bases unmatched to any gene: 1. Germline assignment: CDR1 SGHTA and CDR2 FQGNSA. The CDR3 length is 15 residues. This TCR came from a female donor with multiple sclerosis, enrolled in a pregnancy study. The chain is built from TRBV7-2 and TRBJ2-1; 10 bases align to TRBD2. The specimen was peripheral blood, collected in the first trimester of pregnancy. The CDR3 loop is CASSLERGGYNEQFF. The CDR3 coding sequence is TGTGCCAGCAGCTTAGAGCGGGGGGGGTACAATGAGCAGTTCTTC.